In its sample, the clone carrying this TCR beta chain was seen a few times. This CDR3 has 13 amino acids. V was shortened by 6 bases and J by 3 bases, with 14 bases between the two germline ends. Looked up from germline, CDR1 is SQVTM and CDR2 is ANQGSEA. Per the authors' pipeline: Cell counts per sample came from amplifying reference gene primers. Using immunoSEQ multiplex PCR, the repertoire was profiled, and TCRdb retains in-frame clones only, with some absent. V, J and clone size are those of that table, while D and trimming were read from the DNA. The sample yields a few hundred thousand clones, roughly 85% seen once. The record originates from a study of blood T cell repertoires in COVID-19. About the research overall: COVID-19 samples, acute and convalescent, were from the United States, Italy and Spain.

Cohort allocation depended upon clinical history that participants reported. The sequenced sample consisted of PBMCs or T cells enriched from blood (not recorded which). The V and J genes are TRBV29-1 and TRBJ1-2; possible D gene TRBD1, 5 bases. The clonotype comes from a woman aged 40 to 50 with acute COVID-19. The CDR3 is CSVPVTGHYGYTF. DNA for the CDR3: TGCAGCGTCCCCGTCACAGGCCACTATGGCTACACCTTC.